This T cell receptor (beta chain) was retrieved from a study of neurological immune-mediated disorders. TCRdb reprocessed the 5' RACE reads via MiXCR and lists one record per CDR3 protein. The sample holds 35,000 to 40,000 distinct CDR3 sequences, about 2.5% seen once. The ends were cut back, 8 bases at V and 8 bases at J, with 12 bases in the middle. This CDR3 contains 11 residues. From 2 million PBMCs stored at -80 C, the unsorted libraries were generated. This clonotype appeared many times. The receptor was isolated from a man aged 45 to 65 with multiple sclerosis. V is TRBV12-3 or TRBV12-4 and J is TRBJ1-1, with a tentative D call TRBD1 (5 bases). Specimen: PBMCs. This chain's CDR3 is CASGGVAEAFF. In DNA form, the CDR3 reads TGTGCCAGCGGAGGGGTCGCGGAAGCTTTCTTT.